The T cell receptor (beta chain) described here comes from a study of brain metastases from non-small cell lung cancer. This clone was observed once. The junction departs from germline at one end; a sequencing error may be responsible. Germline CDR1 and CDR2: MGHRA and YSYEKL. This CDR3 is built from 15 residues. The method was immunoSEQ multiplex PCR; TCRdb's version includes in-frame clones alone and lacks a portion of them. The sample carries approximately 2,100 clones, around 90% recorded once. The J gene is TRBJ1-1, the V gene TRBV4-1; possibly TRBD1 for D (5 bases). The sequencing sample was made of primary lung tumor tissue. This clonotype was obtained from a donor at least 40 years old with non-small cell lung cancer. The CDR3 loop is CASSQARTSNTKAFF. In nucleotides, the CDR3 is TGCGCCAGCAGCCAAGCCCGGACATCGAACACTAAAGCTTTCTTT.